What follows describes a single T cell receptor beta chain. MiXCR was run by TCRdb on the 5' RACE reads, yielding one entry per CDR3 protein. The profile shows fewer than 500,000 distinct CDR3 sequences, about 24% of them singletons. This record comes from a study of identical twins. With V trimmed by 3 bases and J by 7 bases, 3 bases remained unmatched. The CDR3 length is 15 residues. Germline V CDR1 and CDR2: KGHDR, SFDVKD. This sample was shared with a second study, whose subject was T cells expressing NK-cell markers.

This chain uses TRBV24-1 with TRBJ2-1; TRBD2 agrees at 12 bases. Sequenced material: CD4+ T cells sorted from blood. The source is a woman younger than 35 in good health. CDR3 amino acids: CATSDDTSGRNEQFF. The CDR3 nucleotides read TGTGCCACCAGTGATGACACTAGCGGGAGGAATGAGCAGTTCTTC.